This T cell receptor beta chain was identified in a study of identical twins. Study observations and caveats: The same donors were not followed; conclusions instead depended on cross-sectional statistical analysis.

TCRdb analysed the 5' RACE reads with MiXCR anew, one entry per CDR3 protein. The sample records about 470,000 distinct CDR3 sequences, 20% to 25% being singletons. This clonotype was picked up a small number of times. Its specificity is not known. Each donor (without exception) was a healthy Caucasian. The sample was also reused in another study, on T cells expressing NK-cell markers. As reported in that work: Within the sequenced cohort of eight donors, seven exhibited HCMV seropositivity and one was seronegative. In a handful of donors, dominant clonotypes made up roughly 28.3-65% of CD3+CD56-NKG2C+ cells.

Sequenced input: CD4+ T cells sorted from blood. This receptor was taken from a woman between 18 and 29 years old in good health.

The CDR3 DNA follows: TGCGCCAGCAGCTTGGTAGGGGGTGAGGGGAACACTGAAGCTTTCTTT. It yields the protein CASSLVGGEGNTEAFF. V gene TRBV5-1 combines with J gene TRBJ1-1; the D gene is possibly TRBD1 (6 bases). V gave up 0 bases and J gave up 1 base, with 13 bases separating them. CDR3 length equals 16 residues. The germline V gene has CDR1 SGHRS and CDR2 YFSETQ. Combining the CDR3 with reference TRBV5-1 and TRBJ1-1 gives the whole variable domain KAGVTQTPRYLIKTRGQQVTLSCSPISGHRSVSWYQQTPGQGLQFLFEYFSETQRNKGNFPGRFSGRQFSNSRSEMNVSTLELGDSALYLCASSLVGGEGNTEAFFGQGTRLTVV.